This T cell receptor (beta chain) comes out of a study of blood T cell repertoires in COVID-19. CDR3 length: 16 amino acids. Unmatched junction bases numbered 7, after V lost 2 bases and J lost 2 bases. CDR1 SGHAT and CDR2 FQNNGV come from the germline V gene. In the original processing: Amplification with reference gene primers provided the estimates of nucleated cell counts. The assay was immunoSEQ multiplex PCR, and TCRdb's table has in-frame clones only and misses some. The V and J calls and clone size come from that table; D and trimming were worked out from the DNA. This sample has roughly 200,000 clones, with 85% found just once.

The sequencing sample was made of peripheral blood. The clonotype originates from a woman of 80 years or more with acute or convalescent COVID-19. This chain uses TRBV11-2 with TRBJ2-7, with TRBD1 matching over 9 bases. CDR3 sequence reads: CASSLRVRDRAYEQYF. CDR3 DNA: TGTGCCAGCAGCTTAAGAGTGAGGGACAGGGCCTACGAGCAGTACTTC.